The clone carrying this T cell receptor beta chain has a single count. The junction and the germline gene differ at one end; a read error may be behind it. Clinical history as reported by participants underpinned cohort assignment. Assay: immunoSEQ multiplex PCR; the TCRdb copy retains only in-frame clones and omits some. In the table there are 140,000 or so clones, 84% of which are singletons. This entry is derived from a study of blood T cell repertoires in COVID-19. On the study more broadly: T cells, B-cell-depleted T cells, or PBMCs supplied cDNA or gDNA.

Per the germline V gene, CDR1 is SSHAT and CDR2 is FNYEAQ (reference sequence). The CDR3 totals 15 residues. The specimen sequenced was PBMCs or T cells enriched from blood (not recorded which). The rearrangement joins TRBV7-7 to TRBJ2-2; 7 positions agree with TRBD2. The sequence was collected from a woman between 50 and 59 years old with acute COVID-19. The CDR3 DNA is TGTGCTAGCAGGGAGGGGACTGCGAACACCGGGGAGCTGTTTTTT. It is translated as CASREGTANTGELFF.